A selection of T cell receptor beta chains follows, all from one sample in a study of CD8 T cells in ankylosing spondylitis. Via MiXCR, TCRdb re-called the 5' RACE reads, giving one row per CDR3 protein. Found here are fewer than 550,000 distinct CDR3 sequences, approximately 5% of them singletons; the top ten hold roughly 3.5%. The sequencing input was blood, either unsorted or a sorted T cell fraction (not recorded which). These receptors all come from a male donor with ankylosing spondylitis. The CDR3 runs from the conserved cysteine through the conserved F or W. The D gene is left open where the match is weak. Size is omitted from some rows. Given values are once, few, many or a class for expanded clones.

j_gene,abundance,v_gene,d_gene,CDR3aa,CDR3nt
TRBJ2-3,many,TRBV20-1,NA,CSADDEGLPDTQYF,TGCAGTGCTGACGATGAGGGGCTCCCAGATACGCAGTATTTT
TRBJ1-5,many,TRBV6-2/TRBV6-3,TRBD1,CASSSVYRDRNQPQHF,TGTGCCAGCAGTTCCGTATACCGGGACAGGAATCAGCCCCAGCATTTT
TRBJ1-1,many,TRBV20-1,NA,CSARMNTEAFF,TGCAGTGCTAGGATGAACACTGAAGCTTTCTTT
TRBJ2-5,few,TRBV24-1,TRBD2,CATSDRGLLQETQYF,TGTGCCACCAGTGATCGGGGACTACTGCAAGAGACCCAGTACTTC
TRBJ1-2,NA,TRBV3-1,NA,CASSQTFSNYGYTF,TGTGCCAGCAGCCAGACATTTTCTAACTATGGCTACACCTTC
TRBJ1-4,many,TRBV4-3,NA,CASSQAPRGFSTNEKLFF,TGCGCCAGCAGCCAAGCCCCTCGGGGGTTTTCAACTAATGAAAAACTGTTTTTT
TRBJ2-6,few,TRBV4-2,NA,CASSQGQSSSGANVLTF,TGTGCCAGCAGCCAAGGGCAGTCTAGCTCTGGGGCCAACGTCCTGACTTTC
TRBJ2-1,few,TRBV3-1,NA,CASSQASGEQFF,TGTGCCAGCAGCCAAGCATCGGGTGAGCAGTTCTTC
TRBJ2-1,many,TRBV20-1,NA,CSASDPQGYNEQFF,TGCAGTGCTTCGGACCCACAGGGCTACAATGAGCAGTTCTTC
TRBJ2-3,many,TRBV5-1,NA,CASSSFRTSSSGTQYF,TGCGCCAGCAGCTCGTTCCGTACCTCCTCCTCCGGTACGCAGTATTTT
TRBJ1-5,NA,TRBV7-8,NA,CDSSPSPHQPQHF,TGTGACAGCAGCCCCAGCCCGCACCAGCCCCAGCATTTT
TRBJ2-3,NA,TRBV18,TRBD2,CASSPLAAGNTDTQYF,TGTGCCAGCTCACCATTGGCAGCGGGAAACACAGATACGCAGTATTTT
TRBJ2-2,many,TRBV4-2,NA,CASSQRVGGLTGELFF,TGTGCCAGCAGCCAGCGTGTTGGAGGTCTCACCGGGGAGCTGTTTTTT
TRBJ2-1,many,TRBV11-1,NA,CASSPQPSYNEQFF,TGTGCCAGCAGCCCCCAGCCTTCCTACAATGAGCAGTTCTTC
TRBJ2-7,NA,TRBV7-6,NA,CASSLVLPGHRSYEQYF,TGTGCCAGCAGCTTAGTTCTTCCGGGACACCGCTCCTACGAGCAGTACTTC
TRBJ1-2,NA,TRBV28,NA,CASSLAQASYGYTF,TGTGCCAGCAGTTTAGCCCAGGCTAGCTATGGCTACACCTTC
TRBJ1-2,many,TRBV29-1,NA,CSGGGSNGYTF,TGCAGCGGGGGGGGCAGCAATGGCTACACCTTC
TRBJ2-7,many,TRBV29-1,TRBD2,CSALSGESYEQYF,TGCAGCGCACTTAGCGGGGAGTCCTACGAGCAGTACTTC
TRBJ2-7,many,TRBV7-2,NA,CASSLKLVGRFQYEQYF,TGTGCCAGCAGCTTAAAGCTTGTGGGCAGGTTCCAGTACGAGCAGTACTTC
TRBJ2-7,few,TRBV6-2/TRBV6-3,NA,CASSLRSGVGTRSYEQYF,TGTGCCAGCAGTTTAAGGTCGGGGGTCGGGACAAGGTCCTACGAGCAGTACTTC
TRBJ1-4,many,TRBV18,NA,CASSPGRDFMGEKLFF,TGTGCCAGCTCACCTGGCCGGGATTTCATGGGTGAAAAACTGTTTTTT
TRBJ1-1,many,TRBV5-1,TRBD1,CASSQWTGDTEAFF,TGCGCCAGCAGCCAGTGGACAGGGGACACTGAAGCTTTCTTT
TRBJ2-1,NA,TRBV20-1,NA,CSASQADYNEQFF,TGCAGTGCTAGCCAAGCAGACTACAATGAGCAGTTCTTC
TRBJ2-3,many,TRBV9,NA,CASSTPGGDTQYF,TGTGCCAGCAGCACTCCCGGGGGAGATACGCAGTATTTT
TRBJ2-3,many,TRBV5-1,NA,CASSLEGRTDTQYF,TGCGCCAGCAGCTTGGAGGGCCGTACAGATACGCAGTATTTT
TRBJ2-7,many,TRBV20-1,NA,CSANGLFYEQYF,TGCAGTGCAAACGGACTATTCTACGAGCAGTACTTC
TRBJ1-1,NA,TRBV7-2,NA,CASSPLGWDTEAFF,TGTGCCAGCAGCCCCCTCGGGTGGGACACTGAAGCTTTCTTT
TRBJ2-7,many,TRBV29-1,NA,CSVDLGPSSYEQYF,TGCAGCGTTGATCTAGGGCCTAGCTCCTACGAGCAGTACTTC
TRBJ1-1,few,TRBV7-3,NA,CASSLGTQFMNTEAFF,TGTGCCAGCAGCTTAGGTACACAGTTCATGAACACTGAAGCTTTCTTT
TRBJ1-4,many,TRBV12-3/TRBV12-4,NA,CASSRQDWDEKLFF,TGTGCCAGCAGTCGACAGGACTGGGATGAAAAACTGTTTTTT
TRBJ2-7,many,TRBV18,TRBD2,CASSGLGITYEQYF,TGTGCCAGCTCCGGACTAGGAATTACCTACGAGCAGTACTTC
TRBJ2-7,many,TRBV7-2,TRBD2,CASSLGGVAYEQYF,TGTGCCAGCAGCTTGGGGGGGGTAGCCTACGAGCAGTACTTC
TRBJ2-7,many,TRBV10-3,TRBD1,CAISELRTGMTYEQYF,TGTGCCATCAGTGAGCTCAGGACAGGGATGACCTACGAGCAGTACTTC
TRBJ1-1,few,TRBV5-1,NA,CASRGGRLNTEAFF,TGCGCCAGCAGAGGGGGTAGGCTGAACACTGAAGCTTTCTTT
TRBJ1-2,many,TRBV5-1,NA,CASSLEGYGYTF,TGCGCCAGCAGCTTGGAGGGGTACGGCTACACCTTC
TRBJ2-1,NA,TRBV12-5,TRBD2,CASGLGTSAYNEQFF,TGTGCTAGTGGTTTGGGGACTAGCGCTTACAATGAGCAGTTCTTC